Below are 30 T cell receptor beta chains sequenced from a single sample in a study of shared clonotypes between healthy human individuals. The naive CD8 population came from CD45RO-negative cells selected for CCR7, without terminally differentiated effector memory CD45RA+ cells. Profiling relied on immunoSEQ multiplex PCR, and the TCRdb table lists in-frame clones only, not all of them. The repertoire holds around 600,000 clones, with 85% to 95% as singletons. The sequencing sample was made of naive CD8+ T cells sorted from blood. These TCRs come from a woman aged 30 to 39 in good health.

This clone was seen just once. The V call is TRBV6-6, the J call TRBJ2-7; D is undetermined. Trimming stripped 2 bases from V and 5 bases from J, with 10 bases between. The CDR3 contains 13 residues. Germline V gives CDR1 MNHNY, CDR2 SVGAGI (reference sequence). The CDR3 DNA follows: TGTGCCAGCAGTTACCACCCTAGGAACGAGCAGTACTTC. Translation: CASSYHPRNEQYF.

Details on this clone: Other nucleotide sequences in the sample specify the same CDR3. The chain uses TRBV5-4 and TRBJ2-7, with TRBD1 as a possible D gene (5 bases). Germline lookup yields CDR1 SGHNT and CDR2 YYREEE (reference sequence). The CDR3 contains 12 residues. Trimming left V 3 bases short and J 1 base short, with 5 bases between. Here the CDR3 reads CASSSGSYEQYF. For the CDR3, the DNA is TGTGCCAGCAGCTCAGGGTCCTACGAGCAGTACTTC. The full variable domain, completed using reference TRBV5-4 and TRBJ2-7, is ETGVTQSPTHLIKTRGQQVTLRCSSQSGHNTVSWYQQALGQGPQFIFQYYREEENGRGNFPPRFSGLQFPNYSSELNVNALELDDSALYLCASSSGSYEQYFGPGTRLTVT.

This clone was detected once. This chain joins TRBV28 and TRBJ2-7, with D perhaps assigned TRBD1 or TRBD2 (5 bases each). CDR3 length: 15 residues. The germline V gene has CDR1 MDHEN and CDR2 SYDVKM. Trimming took 6 bases from V and 0 from J, leaving 15 bases between them. CDR3 in amino acids: CASSPLGVDSYEQYF. The CDR3 DNA reads as TGTGCCAGCAGCCCATTGGGGGTAGACTCCTACGAGCAGTACTTC.

The chain couples TRBV19 to TRBJ1-2; D is unclear. Germline V gene sequence: CDR1 LNHDA, CDR2 SQIVND (reference sequence). This CDR3 has 14 amino acids. Trimming stripped 2 bases from V and 4 bases from J, with 11 bases between. The CDR3 loop is CASSIFSGSYGYTF. The DNA of the CDR3 is TGTGCCAGTAGTATATTTTCCGGGAGCTATGGCTACACCTTC.

About this clone itself: Within the sample, other DNA sequences also encode this same CDR3. The J gene is TRBJ2-7, the V gene TRBV27; D is unclear. CDR1 and CDR2 (germline): MNHEY, SMNVEV (reference sequence). CDR3 length equals 13 residues. Trimming stripped 4 bases from V and 4 bases from J, with 11 bases between. Here the CDR3 DNA reads TGTGCCAGCAGTTGGGGTGGTGGGTACGAGCAGTACTTC. Translation: CASSWGGGYEQYF.

The chain uses TRBV27 and TRBJ1-1; no firm D call. Trimming took 5 bases from V and 4 from J, leaving 17 bases between them. The CDR3 spans 15 residues. Germline V gives CDR1 MNHEY, CDR2 SMNVEV (reference sequence). The CDR3 reads CASSVRPNYGTEAFF. The CDR3 DNA follows: TGTGCCAGCAGTGTCAGGCCGAACTATGGCACTGAAGCTTTCTTT.

This chain uses TRBV4-1 with TRBJ2-2, with 7 bases aligning to TRBD2. The ends lost 4 bases at V and 7 bases at J; junction bases unmatched: 6. This CDR3 has 14 residues. CDR1 and CDR2 from the germline V gene are MGHRA and YSYEKL. The CDR3 here is CASSRTGGIGELFF. The CDR3 DNA sequence: TGCGCCAGCAGCCGGACGGGAGGAATCGGGGAGCTGTTTTTT.

The rearrangement uses TRBV5-4 and TRBJ1-1; TRBD1 agrees at 12 bases. Germline CDR1 reads SGHNT; CDR2 reads YYREEE (reference sequence). This CDR3 contains 17 residues. Trimming took 4 bases from V and 0 from J; bases not matched to a gene: 7. The CDR3 loop reads CASSPGGQGAMNTEAFF. CDR3 bases: TGTGCCAGCAGCCCGGGGGGACAGGGGGCGATGAACACTGAAGCTTTCTTT.

The CDR3 loop is CASSFWGATDTQYF. CDR3 sequence (DNA): TGTGCCAGCAGCTTTTGGGGGGCCACAGATACGCAGTATTTT. The chain carries TRBV5-6 and TRBJ2-3; TRBD1 or TRBD2 may be the D gene (6 bases each). The CDR3 covers 14 residues. The ends were cut back, 2 bases at V and 2 bases at J, with 9 bases in the middle. The germline gives CDR1 SGHDT, CDR2 YYEEEE.

The J gene is TRBJ2-7, the V gene TRBV19; 8 nucleotides match TRBD2. Germline V gene lookup returns CDR1 LNHDA and CDR2 SQIVND (reference sequence). The CDR3 sequence is 14 residues long. V gave up 1 base and J gave up 3 bases; unmatched junction bases: 2. CDR3 coding DNA: TGTGCCAGTAGTATAGGACTAGCGTTCTACGAGCAGTACTTC. Its translation: CASSIGLAFYEQYF. The full variable domain, completed using reference TRBV19 and TRBJ2-7, is DGGITQSPKYLFRKEGQNVTLSCEQNLNHDAMYWYRQDPGQGLRLIYYSQIVNDFQKGDIAEGYSVSREKKESFPLTVTSAQKNPTAFYLCASSIGLAFYEQYFGPGTRLTVT.

This chain uses TRBV10-2 with TRBJ2-7; D not resolved. CDR3 length: 15 amino acids. Trimming shortened V by 2 bases and J by 0 bases, and 11 bases separated the two germline ends. Germline loops: CDR1 WSHSY, CDR2 SAAADI. Written as DNA, the CDR3 is TGCGCCAGCAGTGAGCCGACACAGATCTCCTACGAGCAGTACTTC. Translation: CASSEPTQISYEQYF.

Concerning this clone: Other DNA sequences in this specimen translate into the identical CDR3. V is TRBV27 and J is TRBJ2-7; D gene ambiguous. CDR3 size: 14 residues. Germline CDR1 MNHEY, CDR2 SMNVEV (reference sequence). Deletions cut 0 bases from V and 0 bases from J, with 6 bases between. CDR3 bases: TGTGCCAGCAGTTTATCGATAAGCTCCTACGAGCAGTACTTC. Its translation: CASSLSISSYEQYF.

This chain connects TRBV19 to TRBJ2-1; D not certain. The germline V and J ends were trimmed by 1 base and 5 bases, with 9 bases remaining between them. Looked up from germline, CDR1 is LNHDA and CDR2 is SQIVND (reference sequence). The CDR3 consists of 14 residues. This CDR3 reads CASSIANYNNEQFF. CDR3 nucleotide sequence: TGTGCCAGTAGTATAGCTAACTACAACAATGAGCAGTTCTTC.

V gene TRBV28 combines with J gene TRBJ1-5; 8 bases align to TRBD1. Germline loops: CDR1 MDHEN, CDR2 SYDVKM. Trimming took 5 bases from V and 4 from J; bases not matched to a gene: 7. This CDR3 region has 15 residues. CDR3: CASSLTGVENQPQHF. The CDR3 nucleotides are TGTGCCAGCAGTCTGACAGGGGTGGAAAATCAGCCCCAGCATTTT. The entire variable domain, with the rest obtained from reference TRBV28 and TRBJ1-5, is as follows: DVKVTQSSRYLVKRTGEKVFLECVQDMDHENMFWYRQDPGLGLRLIYFSYDVKMKEKGDIPEGYSVSREKKERFSLILESASTNQTSMYLCASSLTGVENQPQHFGDGTRLSIL.

This sequence joins TRBV27 and TRBJ2-7, with D perhaps matching TRBD1 (6 bases). V shed 0 bases and J shed 0 bases, with 9 bases lying between them. CDR1 MNHEY and CDR2 SMNVEV come from the germline V gene (reference sequence). CDR3 length: 15 amino acids. DNA for the CDR3: TGTGCCAGCAGTTTATCAGTGGGGGCCTCCTACGAGCAGTACTTC. Residues: CASSLSVGASYEQYF.

The chain uses TRBV30 and TRBJ2-5; 8 bases agree with TRBD2. V lost 2 bases to trimming and J lost 1 base; unmatched junction nucleotides: 6. Germline V lookup: CDR1 GTSNPN, CDR2 SVGIG (reference sequence). The CDR3 sequence is 15 residues long. CDR3 amino acids: CAWSIGAGGQETQYF. The CDR3 nucleotides are TGTGCCTGGAGTATAGGGGCGGGGGGCCAAGAGACCCAGTACTTC.

The V call is TRBV7-6, the J call TRBJ2-2; D may be TRBD2 (6 bases). This CDR3 contains 14 residues. The V gene's germline CDR1 is SGHVS and CDR2 FNYEAQ. Trimming stripped 5 bases from V and 6 bases from J, with 13 bases between. The CDR3: CASSHKPGAGELFF. The CDR3 DNA is TGTGCCAGCAGCCATAAACCGGGAGCCGGGGAGCTGTTTTTT.

The V and J genes are TRBV29-1 and TRBJ1-2, with 8 bases fitting TRBD1. CDR3 length: 13 amino acids. Per germline, CDR1 SQVTM and CDR2 ANQGSEA. V dropped 3 bases and J dropped 5; count of bases not matched to a gene: 5. CDR3 residues: CSVEEDRAYGYTF. DNA for the CDR3: TGCAGCGTTGAGGAGGACAGGGCATATGGCTACACCTTC.

This clone appeared once. This chain joins TRBV7-9 and TRBJ2-5; D not resolved. The last part of the DNA fits TRBJ2-7 better; the J call may be wrong. CDR3 size: 15 residues. CDR1 and CDR2 (germline): SEHNR, FQNEAQ (reference sequence). CDR3 nucleotide sequence: TGTGCCAGCAGGCCAAATGTCGGGTCTTCCTACGAGCAGTACTTC. Encoded protein: CASRPNVGSSYEQYF.

V usage is TRBV28 and J usage is TRBJ2-3; 14 bases line up with TRBD2. V lost 8 bases, J lost 5 bases, and 6 bases stayed unmatched. There are 15 residues in the CDR3. From germline, CDR1 is MDHEN and CDR2 SYDVKM. CDR3 amino acids: CASWKTSGRGDTQYF. Written as DNA, the CDR3 is TGTGCCAGCTGGAAGACTAGCGGGAGGGGAGATACGCAGTATTTT.

CDR3 nucleotides: TGTGCCACCCGGTGGGGTCGTCATCAGCCCCAGCATTTT. Its protein product is CATRWGRHQPQHF. The chain recombines TRBV19 with TRBJ1-5, with D uncertain. In germline, CDR1 is LNHDA, CDR2 SQIVND (reference sequence). V lost 10 bases and J lost 5, with 15 bases in between. The CDR3 has 13 residues.

The rearrangement links TRBV25-1 to TRBJ2-5; D is undetermined. From germline, CDR1 is MGHDK and CDR2 SYGVNS. V lost 3 bases, J lost 5 bases, and 10 bases lay in between. The CDR3 is 13 amino acids. This CDR3 reads CASSDTLVETQYF. The CDR3 bases are TGTGCCAGCAGTGATACCCTGGTGGAGACCCAGTACTTC.

V usage is TRBV7-9 and J usage is TRBJ2-5, with 11 bases matching TRBD2. The DNA end favors TRBJ2-7, so the J call may be wrong. The germline V gene has CDR1 SEHNR and CDR2 FQNEAQ (reference sequence). This CDR3 comprises 16 residues. The CDR3: CASSLPTSGANYEQYF. CDR3 sequence (DNA): TGTGCCAGCAGCTTACCGACTAGCGGGGCGAACTACGAGCAGTACTTC.

The DNA of the CDR3 is TGTGCCAGCAGTTTCGGACGCAATGAGCAGTTCTTC. Residues: CASSFGRNEQFF. The chain uses TRBV28 and TRBJ2-1; no clear D gene. This CDR3 region has 12 residues. The germline V and J ends were trimmed by 3 bases and 6 bases, with 6 bases remaining between them. Germline loops: CDR1 MDHEN, CDR2 SYDVKM.

This chain joins TRBV16 and TRBJ2-5; 7 positions match TRBD1. Trimming removed 3 bases from V and 1 base from J; junction bases left unmatched: 5. Germline CDR1 reads KGHSY; CDR2 reads FQNENV. CDR3 length: 15 residues. CDR3 residues: CASSHPTGTQETQYF. As DNA, the CDR3 is TGTGCCAGCAGCCACCCGACAGGGACCCAAGAGACCCAGTACTTC.

The V gene is TRBV5-6, the J gene TRBJ1-1; a possible D gene is TRBD1 (6 bases). The V end was cut by 4 bases, the J end by 0 bases, with 10 bases between. Germline CDR1 reads SGHDT; CDR2 reads YYEEEE. The CDR3 extends over 14 amino acids. CDR3 amino acids: CASSPGTLNTEAFF. The DNA for the CDR3 is TGTGCCAGCAGCCCGGGGACACTGAACACTGAAGCTTTCTTT. The full variable domain, in which reference TRBV5-6 and TRBJ1-1 provide the parts outside the CDR3, is DAGVTQSPTHLIKTRGQQVTLRCSPKSGHDTVSWYQQALGQGPQFIFQYYEEEERQRGNFPDRFSGHQFPNYSSELNVNALLLGDSALYLCASSPGTLNTEAFFGQGTRLTVV.

The genes are TRBV27 and TRBJ1-1, with D possibly TRBD1 on 5 matching bases. Germline lookup yields CDR1 MNHEY and CDR2 SMNVEV (reference sequence). The CDR3 spans 15 residues. V shed 0 bases and J shed 6 bases, with 14 bases lying between them. The DNA of the CDR3 is TGTGCCAGCAGTTTATCGGGCGGGGCGACGGCTGAAGCTTTCTTT. Translated: CASSLSGGATAEAFF.

The CDR3 sequence: CASRRTGSGNTIYF. In nucleotides, the CDR3 is TGTGCCAGCAGGCGGACAGGGTCTGGAAACACCATATATTTT. The chain joins TRBV28 to TRBJ1-3, with 8 bases lining up with TRBD1. This CDR3 has 14 residues. Germline assignment: CDR1 MDHEN and CDR2 SYDVKM. After removal of 6 bases from V and 1 base from J, the junction contained 2 bases not matched to a gene.

The chain couples TRBV2 to TRBJ2-5; 13 nucleotides agree with TRBD2. The length of the CDR3 is 17 residues. Germline CDR1 is SNHLY and CDR2 is FYNNEI. With V trimmed by 0 bases and J by 2 bases, 3 bases remained unmatched. The CDR3 region has the DNA TGTGCCAGCAGTGAAGCCGGACTAGCGGGGGAACAAGAGACCCAGTACTTC. It translates to CASSEAGLAGEQETQYF. Based on the CDR3 plus reference TRBV2 and TRBJ2-5, the full variable domain is EPEVTQTPSHQVTQMGQEVILRCVPISNHLYFYWYRQILGQKVEFLVSFYNNEISEKSEIFDDQFSVERPDGSNFTLKIRSTKLEDSAMYFCASSEAGLAGEQETQYFGPGTRLLVL.

The CDR3, as DNA: TGTGCCAGCAGCTTATGGGCTAATTACAATGAGCAGTTCTTC. Its translation is CASSLWANYNEQFF. The chain employs TRBV11-2 and TRBJ2-1; the D is unclear. The V and J ends lost 2 bases and 4 bases respectively, with 9 bases between them. Germline CDR1 SGHAT, CDR2 FQNNGV. The CDR3 is 14 residues long.